This T cell receptor beta chain is drawn from a study of response to subunit inactivated influenza vaccine. General observations from the study: A suggestion made by the authors is that each seasonal influenza vaccination recruits few new T cells.

In TCRdb, the RT-PCR reads were re-called with MiXCR into one record per CDR3 protein. The table has hundreds of thousands of distinct CDR3 sequences, approximately 10% seen once; the top ten hold 10%. This clonotype has a handful of counts. The antigen is unknown. This receptor was identified in a man between 45 and 60 years old who received an inactivated influenza vaccine. This specimen consisted of PBMCs from blood, obtained on the day of vaccination.

The CDR3 DNA follows: TGTGCCAGCAGCGTAGACCGGGACGAGCAGTACTTC. It is translated as CASSVDRDEQYF. The chain employs TRBV9 and TRBJ2-7; D unresolved. In germline, CDR1 is SGDLS, CDR2 YYNGEE. Deletions cut 0 bases from V and 5 bases from J, with 6 bases between. This CDR3 is 12 amino acids long.